This T cell receptor beta chain came from a study of blood T cell repertoires in COVID-19. CDR1 is SGHDN and CDR2 is FVKESK in the germline V gene. V gave up 0 bases and J gave up 3 bases, with 17 bases separating them. The CDR3 covers 18 residues. Libraries were prepared by immunoSEQ multiplex PCR; TCRdb keeps only in-frame clonotypes and omits some of them. The sample contains 130,000 or so clones, 70% to 90% of which appear only once. The chain links TRBV14 to TRBJ1-4; D unclear. The origin of this receptor is a woman aged 55-70 years with acute or convalescent COVID-19. The sample was peripheral blood. The CDR3 region has the DNA TGTGCCAGCAGCCAAGACCGCCTCTTGTGGGAGGCTAATGAAAAACTGTTTTTT. This codes for CASSQDRLLWEANEKLFF.